This TCR beta chain was retrieved from a study of cytomegalovirus exposure and HLA in healthy donors. General observations from the study: In vitro work confirmed that a few CMV-associated chains recognize CMV antigens. Among the most significant clusters, several appeared linked to common viral pathogens in a later analysis.

From germline, CDR1 is SQVTM and CDR2 ANQGSEA. This CDR3 spans 19 amino acids. J gave up 0 bases and V 6 bases, and 16 bases lay outside the gene matches. Vbeta (60) and Jbeta (13) primers were used in the PCR. The repertoire was sequenced with immunoSEQ multiplex PCR; TCRdb's copy has only in-frame clones and lacks some. Recorded here are approximately 110,000 clones; the top ten clones represent more than 1%. As concerns this clone: Its antigen is still unknown.

Material: PBMCs. This clonotype originated in a man aged 18 to 29 in good health and CMV-seronegative. The chain carries TRBV29-1 and TRBJ2-6; 8 bases match TRBD1. The CDR3 nucleotides read TGCAGCGTCGGGCCGAGGCAGGGGGCTATAAGCTCTGGGGCCAACGTCCTGACTTTC. Translating it yields CSVGPRQGAISSGANVLTF.